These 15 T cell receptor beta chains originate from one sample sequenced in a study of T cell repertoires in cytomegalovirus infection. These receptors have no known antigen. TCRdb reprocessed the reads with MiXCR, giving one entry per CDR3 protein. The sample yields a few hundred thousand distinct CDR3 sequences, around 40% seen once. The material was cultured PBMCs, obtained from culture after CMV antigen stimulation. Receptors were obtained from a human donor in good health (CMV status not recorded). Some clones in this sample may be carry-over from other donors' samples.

The CDR3 reads CASSWSWLGNTEAFF. CDR3 nucleotides: TGTGCCAGCAGCTGGTCCTGGCTGGGGAACACTGAAGCTTTCTTT. The chain recombines TRBV11-2 with TRBJ1-1, with unresolved D. V dropped 4 bases and J dropped 1 base, with 13 bases sitting between them. From germline, CDR1 is SGHAT and CDR2 FQNNGV. The CDR3 contains 15 residues.

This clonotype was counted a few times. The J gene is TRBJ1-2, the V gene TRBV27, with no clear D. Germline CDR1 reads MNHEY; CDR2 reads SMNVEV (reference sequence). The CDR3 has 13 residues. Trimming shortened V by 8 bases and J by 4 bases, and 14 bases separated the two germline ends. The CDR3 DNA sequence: TGTGCCAGCGGCCCGCGGCTCCTCTATGGCTACACCTTC. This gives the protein CASGPRLLYGYTF.

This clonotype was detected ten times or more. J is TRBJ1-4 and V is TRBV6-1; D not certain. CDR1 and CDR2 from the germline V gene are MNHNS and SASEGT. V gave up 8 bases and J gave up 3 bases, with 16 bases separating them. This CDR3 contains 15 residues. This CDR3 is CASRGEKGANEKLFF. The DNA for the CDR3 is TGTGCCAGCCGGGGTGAGAAGGGTGCTAATGAAAAACTGTTTTTT.

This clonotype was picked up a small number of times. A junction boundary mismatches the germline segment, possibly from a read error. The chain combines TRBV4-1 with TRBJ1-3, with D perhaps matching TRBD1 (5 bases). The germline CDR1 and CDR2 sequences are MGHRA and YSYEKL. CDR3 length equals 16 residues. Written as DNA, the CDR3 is TGTGCCAGCAGCCAACGCGACGGGGGCTCTGGAAACACCATATATTTT. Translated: CASSQRDGGSGNTIYF.

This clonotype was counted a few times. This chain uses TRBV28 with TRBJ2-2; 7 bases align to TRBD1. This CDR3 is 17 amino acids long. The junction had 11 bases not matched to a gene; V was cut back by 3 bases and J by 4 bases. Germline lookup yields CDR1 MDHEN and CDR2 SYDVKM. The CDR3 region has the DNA TGTGCCAGCAGTTTGGGCGACAGGGTCTTCGGCACCGGGGAGCTGTTTTTT. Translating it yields CASSLGDRVFGTGELFF.

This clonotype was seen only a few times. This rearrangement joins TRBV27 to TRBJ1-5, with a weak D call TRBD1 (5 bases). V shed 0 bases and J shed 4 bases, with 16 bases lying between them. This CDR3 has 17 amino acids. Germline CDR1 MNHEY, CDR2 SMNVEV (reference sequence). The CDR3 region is CASSLSKGGDLNQPQHF. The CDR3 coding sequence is TGTGCCAGCAGTTTATCGAAGGGCGGGGACCTTAATCAGCCCCAGCATTTT.

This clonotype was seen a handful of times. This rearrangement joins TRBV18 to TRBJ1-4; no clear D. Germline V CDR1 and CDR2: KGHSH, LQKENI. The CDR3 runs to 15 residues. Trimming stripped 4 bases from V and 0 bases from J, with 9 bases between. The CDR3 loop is CASSQTYATNEKLFF. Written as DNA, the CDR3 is TGTGCCAGCTCACAGACATACGCAACTAATGAAAAACTGTTTTTT.

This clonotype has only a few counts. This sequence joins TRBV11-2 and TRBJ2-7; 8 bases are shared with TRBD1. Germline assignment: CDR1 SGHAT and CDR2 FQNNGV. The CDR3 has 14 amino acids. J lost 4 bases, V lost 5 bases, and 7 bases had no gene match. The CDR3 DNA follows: TGTGCCAGCAGCCGACAGGGGTTTAGGTACGAGCAGTACTTC. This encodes CASSRQGFRYEQYF.

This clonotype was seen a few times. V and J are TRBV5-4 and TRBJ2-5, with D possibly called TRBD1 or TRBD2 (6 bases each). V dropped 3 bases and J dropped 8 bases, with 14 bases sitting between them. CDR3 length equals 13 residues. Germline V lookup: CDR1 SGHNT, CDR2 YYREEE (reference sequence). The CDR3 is CASSWAGGGTQYF. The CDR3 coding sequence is TGTGCCAGCAGCTGGGCCGGGGGCGGTACCCAGTACTTC.

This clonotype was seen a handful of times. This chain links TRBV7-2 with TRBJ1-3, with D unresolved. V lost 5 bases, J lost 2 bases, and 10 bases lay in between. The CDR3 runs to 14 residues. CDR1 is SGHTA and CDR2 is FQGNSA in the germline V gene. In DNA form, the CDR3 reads TGTGCCAGCAGCGAGGCCGGAACTGGAAACACCATATATTTT. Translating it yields CASSEAGTGNTIYF.

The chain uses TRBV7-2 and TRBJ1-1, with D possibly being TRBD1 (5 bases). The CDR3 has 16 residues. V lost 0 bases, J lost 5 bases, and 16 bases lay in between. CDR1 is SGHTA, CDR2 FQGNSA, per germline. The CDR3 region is CASSLAVGGGWTEAFF. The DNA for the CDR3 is TGTGCCAGCAGCTTAGCGGTGGGTGGGGGGTGGACTGAAGCTTTCTTT.

This CDR3 reads CASSLNRGAGNTIYF. Written as DNA, the CDR3 is TGTGCCAGCAGTCTAAACAGGGGAGCGGGAAACACCATATATTTT. The rearrangement links TRBV12-3 or TRBV12-4 to TRBJ1-3; 7 positions match TRBD1. J gave up 4 bases and V 5 bases, and 8 bases lay outside the gene matches. The CDR3 extends over 15 amino acids.

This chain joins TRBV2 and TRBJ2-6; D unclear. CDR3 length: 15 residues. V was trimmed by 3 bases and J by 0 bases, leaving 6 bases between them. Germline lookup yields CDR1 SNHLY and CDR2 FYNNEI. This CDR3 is CASSDPNSGANVLTF. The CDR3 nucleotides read TGTGCCAGCAGTGACCCAAACTCTGGGGCCAACGTCCTGACTTTC.

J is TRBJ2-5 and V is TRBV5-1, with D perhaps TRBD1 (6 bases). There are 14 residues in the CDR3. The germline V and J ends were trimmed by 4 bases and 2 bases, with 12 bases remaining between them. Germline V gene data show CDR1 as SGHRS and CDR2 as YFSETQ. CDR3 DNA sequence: TGCGCCAGCAGCCAAGGACAGCAACAAGAGACCCAGTACTTC. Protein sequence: CASSQGQQQETQYF.

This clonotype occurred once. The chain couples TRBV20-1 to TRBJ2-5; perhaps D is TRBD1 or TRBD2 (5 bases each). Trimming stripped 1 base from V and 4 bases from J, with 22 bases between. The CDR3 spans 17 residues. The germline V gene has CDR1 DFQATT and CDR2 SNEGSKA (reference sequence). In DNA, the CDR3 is TGCAGTGCTAGAGCCTTCCGGGACCAAGCCCGGGGAGAGACCCAGTACTTC. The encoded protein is CSARAFRDQARGETQYF.